The rows below give T cell receptor beta chains drawn from one sample of a study of T cells in Graves' hyperthyroidism and ophthalmopathy. Using its own MiXCR run on the multiplex PCR reads, TCRdb lists one record per CDR3 protein. The sample has roughly 250,000 distinct CDR3 sequences, about 15% seen once; the top ten hold approximately 12%. The source material was blood. The source is a woman aged 35 to 49 with Graves' hyperthyroidism that later progressed to Graves' ophthalmopathy. Both conserved end residues are part of each CDR3. Fields, in order: J gene, clone size, V gene, D gene, CDR3 length, CDR3 DNA, CDR3 protein. The D gene is left open where the match is weak. Clone size is given as how often the clone was seen (once, few, many) or a class if it is expanded.

>TRBJ2-2|few|TRBV6-1|.|15
TGTGCCAGTACTCAGGCGTTTTTGAACACCGGGGAGCTGTTTTTT
CASTQAFLNTGELFF
>TRBJ2-7|many|TRBV20-1|.|18
TGCAGTGCTAGAGATCTATGGACAGACGGGGGGAGCTCCTACGAGCAGTACTTC
CSARDLWTDGGSSYEQYF
>TRBJ2-1|many|TRBV6-1|TRBD2|13
TGTGCCAGCAGTGTGCGGGAGAACAATGAGCAGTTCTTC
CASSVRENNEQFF
>TRBJ2-7|many|TRBV29-1|TRBD2|14
TGCAGCGTAGAACTAGCGGGAGGAATCCACGAGCAGTACTTC
CSVELAGGIHEQYF
>TRBJ2-1|many|TRBV28|.|14
TGTGCCGCGGCGAGGAGGGGGCTTTACAATGAGCAGTTCTTC
CAAARRGLYNEQFF
>TRBJ2-7|few|TRBV6-5|TRBD2|17
TGTGCCAGCAGTTACTCGGATTTCGGGACTAGCGGCTACGAGCAGTACTTC
CASSYSDFGTSGYEQYF
>TRBJ2-3|many|TRBV12-3/TRBV12-4|.|15
TGTGCCAGCAGTTTCAAGGGGAGCTCCGCAGATACGCAGTATTTT
CASSFKGSSADTQYF
>TRBJ1-1|many|TRBV2|.|13
TGTGCCAGCAATCTTCAGGGGTACACTGAAGCTTTCTTT
CASNLQGYTEAFF
>TRBJ2-3|many|TRBV2|.|13
TGTGCCAGCAGCGCACAGGGTCCAGATACGCAGTATTTT
CASSAQGPDTQYF
>TRBJ2-1|once|TRBV2|.|14
TGTGCCAGCAGTTTATCGGGGGGCCGGGAGACCCAGTTCTTC
CASSLSGGRETQFF
>TRBJ2-7|many|TRBV20-1|.|12
TGCAGTGCTAGACGGGGCTCCTACGAGCAGTACTTC
CSARRGSYEQYF